These T cell receptor beta chains were read from a single sample in a study of cytomegalovirus exposure and HLA in healthy donors. Sequencing was performed with immunoSEQ multiplex PCR; in TCRdb, only in-frame clones are kept and a portion is missing. The sample has 200,000 or so clones, about 89% seen once. Sequenced sample: PBMCs. The receptors were gathered from a man aged 25 to 40 in good health and CMV-seronegative. Each CDR3 is given with its conserved first and last residue. D genes are given only for firm matches. Some rows have no size entry. The others give once, few or many, or a class for an expanded clone.

d_call j_call clone_size v_call cdr3_aa cdr3_nt
TRBD2 TRBJ2-1 - TRBV18 CASSRVAGYNEQFF TGTGCCAGCTCACGGGTAGCGGGCTACAATGAGCAGTTCTTC
- TRBJ2-1 - TRBV7-9 CASSPQGGISYNEQFF TGTGCCAGCAGCCCTCAGGGGGGAATCTCCTACAATGAGCAGTTCTTC
TRBD1 TRBJ1-5 - TRBV19 CASSARPGQGGAYSNQPQHF TGTGCCAGTAGTGCCCGACCGGGACAGGGCGGAGCATATAGCAATCAGCCCCAGCATTTT
- TRBJ2-2 - TRBV5-1 CASSLGQYHTGELFF TGCGCCAGCAGCTTGGGGCAGTATCATACCGGGGAGCTGTTTTTT
- TRBJ2-7 - TRBV7-9 CASSREYEQYF TGTGCCAGCAGCCGCGAGTACGAGCAGTACTTC
TRBD2 TRBJ2-1 - TRBV14 CASSQVLAGTNEQFF TGTGCCAGCAGCCAAGTTCTAGCGGGTACCAATGAGCAGTTCTTC
- TRBJ1-3 - TRBV19 CASTGFTKGLSGNTIYF TGTGCCAGTACAGGATTCACTAAGGGGCTCTCTGGAAACACCATATATTTT
TRBD1 TRBJ1-6 - TRBV7-9 CSSSLLGTGLNSPLHF TGTTCCAGCAGCTTACTTGGGACAGGGTTGAATTCACCCCTCCACTTT
TRBD1 TRBJ1-3 few TRBV7-9 CASSLQGAGNTIYF TGTGCCAGCAGCCTCCAGGGGGCTGGAAACACCATATATTTT
TRBD1 TRBJ1-5 few TRBV28 CASSSDRVNQPQHF TGTGCCAGCAGTAGTGACAGGGTCAATCAGCCCCAGCATTTT
TRBD1 TRBJ2-7 - TRBV15 CATSRTLGTDYEQYF TGTGCCACCAGCAGAACCCTCGGGACAGACTACGAGCAGTACTTC
- TRBJ2-2 once TRBV7-2 CASSLTPGTGELFF TGTGCCAGCAGCTTAACCCCGGGGACCGGGGAGCTGTTTTTT
TRBD1 TRBJ2-2 - TRBV25-1 CASSRTGATGELFF TGTGCCAGCAGCCGGACAGGGGCCACCGGGGAGCTGTTTTTT
TRBD1 TRBJ1-1 - TRBV18 CASSPDRGTEAFF TGTGCCAGCTCACCCGACAGGGGCACTGAAGCTTTCTTT
- TRBJ1-5 - TRBV6-5 CASSRFGQPQHF TGTGCCAGCAGTAGATTCGGTCAGCCCCAGCATTTT
- TRBJ1-2 - TRBV9 CASSVSRNYGYTF TGTGCCAGCAGCGTGTCACGGAACTATGGCTACACCTTC
- TRBJ1-2 - TRBV7-9 CASSAGPSYGYTF TGTGCCAGCAGTGCAGGCCCCTCCTATGGCTACACCTTC
TRBD1 TRBJ1-2 - TRBV5-1 CASSAGTAGGYGYTF TGCGCCAGCAGCGCGGGGACAGCGGGTGGCTATGGCTACACCTTC
TRBD1 TRBJ1-2 - TRBV6-1 CASSGDRGAPSYGYTF TGTGCCAGCAGTGGGGACAGGGGGGCTCCCTCCTATGGCTACACCTTC
- TRBJ1-5 - TRBV28 CASTTGQTNQPQHF TGTGCCAGCACCACCGGACAGACCAATCAGCCCCAGCATTTT
- TRBJ2-3 - TRBV20-1 CSAKLHTQYF TGCAGTGCTAAACTCCATACGCAGTATTTT
- TRBJ1-2 - TRBV28 CASSLTSTDFYGYTF TGTGCCAGCAGTCTTACCTCCACGGACTTCTATGGCTACACCTTC
- TRBJ2-7 - TRBV7-2 CASSLGGGAFYEQYF TGTGCCAGCAGCTTAGGAGGGGGGGCCTTCTACGAGCAGTACTTC
TRBD1 TRBJ2-3 - TRBV6-1 CASSESGGLDTQYF TGTGCCAGCAGTGAGTCAGGGGGCCTGGATACGCAGTATTTT
- TRBJ2-2 - TRBV2 CASSDLRNTGELFF TGTGCCAGCAGTGACCTCAGGAACACCGGGGAGCTGTTTTTT
- TRBJ2-1 once TRBV11-2 CASSLDATPPQQFF TGTGCCAGCAGCTTAGACGCTACGCCCCCCCAGCAGTTCTTC
TRBD2 TRBJ2-1 - TRBV7-6 CASSPWTSGGTMSQFF TGTGCCAGCAGCCCATGGACTAGTGGGGGAACAATGTCGCAGTTCTTC
- TRBJ2-1 few TRBV29-1 CSTRESSYNEQFF TGCAGCACCCGGGAGAGCTCCTACAATGAGCAGTTCTTC
- TRBJ2-7 - TRBV19 CATPGVVFSSYEQYF TGTGCCACACCCGGGGTGGTTTTTAGCTCCTACGAGCAGTACTTC
TRBD1 TRBJ1-2 - TRBV28 CASSPRQGAPFDYGYTF TGTGCCAGCAGTCCTCGACAGGGGGCGCCTTTTGACTATGGCTACACCTTC
TRBD2 TRBJ2-5 - TRBV7-9 CASSHARSGGAGETQYF TGTGCCAGCAGCCACGCCCGAAGCGGGGGGGCAGGGGAGACCCAGTACTTC
TRBD2 TRBJ2-7 - TRBV9 CASSVGGGGPPYEQYF TGTGCCAGCAGCGTAGGGGGGGGAGGTCCCCCCTACGAGCAGTACTTC
- TRBJ1-2 - TRBV6-5 CASSYSSGGGSYGYTF TGTGCCAGCAGTTACTCCAGCGGCGGGGGCAGCTATGGCTACACCTTC
TRBD1 TRBJ2-1 - TRBV7-2 CASSFSDRSPQFF TGTGCCAGCAGCTTCTCGGACAGGAGCCCGCAGTTCTTC
TRBD2 TRBJ2-7 - TRBV27 CASSPTSGLAGIYEQYF TGTGCCAGCAGTCCCACATCGGGACTAGCGGGAATTTACGAGCAGTACTTC
TRBD2 TRBJ2-1 - TRBV15 CATSRAIAGGDNEQFF TGTGCCACCAGCAGAGCAATAGCGGGAGGGGACAATGAGCAGTTCTTC
- TRBJ2-1 few TRBV18 CASSPPLRGPYNEQFF TGTGCCAGCTCACCACCTTTGCGGGGGCCGTACAATGAGCAGTTCTTC
- TRBJ1-3 - TRBV4-3 CASSQDLRSSGNTIYF TGCGCCAGCAGCCAAGATCTGAGATCCTCTGGAAACACCATATATTTT
TRBD2 TRBJ2-1 - TRBV18 CASSPQPGLAGEQFF TGTGCCAGCTCACCCCAACCGGGACTAGCGGGGGAGCAGTTCTTC
- TRBJ2-7 - TRBV27 CASSLSGLGSSYEQYF TGTGCCAGCAGTTTATCGGGCCTTGGTAGCTCCTACGAGCAGTACTTC